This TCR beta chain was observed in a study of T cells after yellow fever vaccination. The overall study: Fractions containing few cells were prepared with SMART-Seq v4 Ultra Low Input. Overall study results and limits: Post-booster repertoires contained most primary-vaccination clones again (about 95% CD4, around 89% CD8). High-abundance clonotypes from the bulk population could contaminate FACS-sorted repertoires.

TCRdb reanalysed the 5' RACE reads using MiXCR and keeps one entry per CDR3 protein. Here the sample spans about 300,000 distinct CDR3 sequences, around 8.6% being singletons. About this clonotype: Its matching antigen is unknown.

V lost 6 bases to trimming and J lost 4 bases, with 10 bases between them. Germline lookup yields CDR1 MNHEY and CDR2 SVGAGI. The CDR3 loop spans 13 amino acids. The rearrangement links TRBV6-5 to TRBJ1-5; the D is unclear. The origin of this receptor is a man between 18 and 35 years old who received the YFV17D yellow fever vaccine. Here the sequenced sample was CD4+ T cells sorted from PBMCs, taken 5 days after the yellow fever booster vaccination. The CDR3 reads CASSGRPNQPQHF. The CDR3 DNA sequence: TGTGCCAGCAGCGGACGGCCGAATCAGCCCCAGCATTTT.